The present T cell receptor beta chain was sequenced within a study of CXCR4 blockade with PD-1 therapy in pancreatic cancer. The CDR3 loop spans 19 amino acids. CDR1 and CDR2 from the germline V gene are KGHSH and LQKENI. With V trimmed by 4 bases and J by 0 bases, 10 bases remained unmatched. About this clone: Its specificity is not known.

Whole-study findings and limits: Convergent selection by common tumor antigens was suggested by nucleotide rearrangement counts.

Assay used: immunoSEQ multiplex PCR; TCRdb lists only in-frame clones, some missing. The sample holds about 8,000 clones, under 60% seen once. The specimen was tumor tissue. The chain recombines TRBV18 with TRBJ2-6; 9 bases map to TRBD1. This TCR was sampled from a human donor with pancreatic ductal adenocarcinoma. The CDR3 DNA reads as TGTGCCAGCTCACGAACCGGACAGGGGATGAGCTCTGGGGCCAACGTCCTGACTTTC. As protein: CASSRTGQGMSSGANVLTF.